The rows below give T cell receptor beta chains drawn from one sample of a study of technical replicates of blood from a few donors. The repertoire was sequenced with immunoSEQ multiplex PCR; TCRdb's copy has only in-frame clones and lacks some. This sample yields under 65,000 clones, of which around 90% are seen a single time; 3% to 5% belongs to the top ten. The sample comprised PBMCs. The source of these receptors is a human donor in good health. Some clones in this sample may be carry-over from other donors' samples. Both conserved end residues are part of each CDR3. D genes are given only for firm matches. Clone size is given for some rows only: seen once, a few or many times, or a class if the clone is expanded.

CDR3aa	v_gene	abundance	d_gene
CAISSGQPPSQHF	TRBV10-3	-	-
CASSSRASIAGPGNEQFF	TRBV13	-	TRBD2
CSVVSQETQYF	TRBV29-1	-	-
CASSSTGLGDTEAFF	TRBV7-2	-	-
CASSVRPKGDSGNTIYF	TRBV5-1	-	-
CASSQIGLVLAEAFF	TRBV4-1	-	-
CASGTSSGGQQHF	TRBV7-9	-	TRBD1
CASKNRVRETQYF	TRBV2	-	-
CASSLFPSGIYNEQFF	TRBV7-2	-	TRBD2
CASSVSGTGDRGYTF	TRBV9	-	TRBD1
CASKAGGGYGYTF	TRBV5-4	-	TRBD1
CAISEQGNYGYTF	TRBV10-3	few	-
CASRAGDVYEQYF	TRBV5-1	-	TRBD2
CASSPLGSMNTEAFF	TRBV9	-	-
CASSYSRRRVEGTGELFF	TRBV6-7	-	-
CASSTRPGLAEYEQYF	TRBV19	-	TRBD2
CASSSRVGTGELFF	TRBV7-2	-	-
CASSGSGTVSSPLHF	TRBV11-1	-	TRBD1
CASSLGLAGNEQFF	TRBV5-1	-	TRBD2
CASSSQGVTGYTF	TRBV7-9	-	-
CASSVGGRDNEQFF	TRBV9	-	-
CAISVDWKGSTNSPLHF	TRBV10-3	-	-
CASSLGVGRTEAFF	TRBV5-1	-	-
CASSLGGYNEQFF	TRBV5-1	-	-
CASSLALAGVGELFF	TRBV7-2	-	TRBD2
CAWNRQGGEKLFF	TRBV30	-	TRBD1
CASSQDEAGGYEQYF	TRBV4-2	once	TRBD2